These 24 T cell receptor beta chains were all obtained from the same sample, sequenced in a study of blood T cells in healthy people across ages. With a J-beta primer mix and a sample-barcoded 5' primer, a second PCR ran about 6 to 11 cycles. One entry per CDR3 protein, called by TCRdb with MiXCR from the 5' RACE reads. The sample records 700,000 or so distinct CDR3 sequences, 20% to 25% being singletons. The sequenced material came from blood. The receptors were sampled from a man aged 70 or older in good health.

This clonotype has just a few counts. The chain joins TRBV5-1 to TRBJ2-3, with a possible D match to TRBD1 (7 bases). The germline gives CDR1 SGHRS, CDR2 YFSETQ. The CDR3 has 17 amino acids. Deletions cut 0 bases from V and 4 bases from J, with 18 bases between. CDR3 in DNA: TGCGCCAGCAGCTTGGCCGATTGGACAGGCGGGGCAGATACGCAGTATTTT. Translated: CASSLADWTGGADTQYF.

The chain links TRBV5-1 to TRBJ1-1; perhaps TRBD1 as D (5 bases). This CDR3 contains 15 residues. Trimming cost V 0 bases and J 4 bases, with 13 bases left between them. The V gene's germline CDR1 is SGHRS and CDR2 YFSETQ. The CDR3: CASSLGRGTFTEAFF. The CDR3 DNA follows: TGCGCCAGCAGCTTGGGTCGTGGGACCTTCACTGAAGCTTTCTTT.

As for this clonotype: The junction shows a germline mismatch at one end, possibly a read error. The chain recombines TRBV12-3 or TRBV12-4 with TRBJ2-3; TRBD2 aligns across 8 bases. The CDR3 contains 15 residues. CDR3 sequence reads: CASRKLAVSTDAQYF. CDR3 nucleotides: TGTGCCAGCAGGAAACTAGCGGTTAGCACAGATGCGCAGTATTTT.

The chain combines TRBV7-2 with TRBJ1-5, with D unresolved. The CDR3 consists of 15 residues. Germline CDR1 and CDR2: SGHTA and FQGNSA. The V and J ends lost 2 bases and 5 bases respectively, with 13 bases between them. This CDR3 reads CASSLSGSEDQPQHF. The DNA for the CDR3 is TGTGCCAGCAGCTTAAGCGGAAGTGAGGATCAGCCCCAGCATTTT. The variable domain in full, completed from reference TRBV7-2 and TRBJ1-5, reads GAGVSQSPSNKVTEKGKDVELRCDPISGHTALYWYRQSLGQGLEFLIYFQGNSAPDKSGLPSDRFSAERTGGSVSTLTIQRTQQEDSAVYLCASSLSGSEDQPQHFGDGTRLSIL.

The chain is built from TRBV5-1 and TRBJ1-1; D gene unclear. The CDR3 is 14 residues long. V dropped 4 bases and J dropped 1 base, with 11 bases sitting between them. The V gene's germline CDR1 is SGHRS and CDR2 YFSETQ. The CDR3 loop reads CASSPDGQNTEAFF. The CDR3 DNA follows: TGCGCCAGCAGCCCGGACGGCCAGAACACTGAAGCTTTCTTT.

This clonotype showed up many times. The gene calls are TRBV28 and TRBJ1-4; 7 bases map to TRBD1. Trimming removed 4 bases from V and 8 bases from J; junction bases left unmatched: 7. Germline-derived CDR1 and CDR2 are MDHEN and SYDVKM. The CDR3 has 14 residues. The CDR3 DNA reads TGTGCCAGCAGTTCAACAGGGGAAGACGAAAAACTGTTTTTT. Amino acid sequence: CASSSTGEDEKLFF.

The CDR3 DNA is TGCAGCGTTGAACGAGCGGGAGGGGAGACCCAGTACTTC. Its protein product is CSVERAGGETQYF. V gene TRBV29-1 combines with J gene TRBJ2-5; 10 positions agree with TRBD2. Unmatched junction bases numbered 2, after V lost 2 bases and J lost 5 bases. CDR1 is SQVTM, CDR2 ANQGSEA, per germline. This CDR3 has 13 amino acids.

This clonotype was counted between two and nine times. The chain carries TRBV29-1 and TRBJ2-5; 8 bases line up with TRBD1. The junction had 8 bases not matched to a gene; V was cut back by 3 bases and J by 5 bases. CDR3 length equals 14 residues. The germline CDR1 and CDR2 sequences are SQVTM and ANQGSEA. CDR3 sequence (DNA): TGCAGCGTTGACAGCAGGGGGCTTCGGGAGACCCAGTACTTC. Its translation: CSVDSRGLRETQYF.

This clonotype occurred a few times. The chain has TRBV2 and TRBJ2-5; possibly TRBD1 for D (6 bases). The J call is doubtful: the DNA matches TRBJ2-7 better. Germline lookup yields CDR1 SNHLY and CDR2 FYNNEI. This CDR3 is 15 amino acids long. The CDR3 region has the DNA TGTGCCAGCAGTGGTGAAGGGGACATCTCCTACGAGCAGTACTTC. It encodes CASSGEGDISYEQYF.

This clonotype has at least ten counts. This sequence joins TRBV24-1 and TRBJ2-2; D is perhaps TRBD1 or TRBD2 (5 bases each). The CDR3 has 14 amino acids. Germline assignment: CDR1 KGHDR and CDR2 SFDVKD. With 10 bases removed from V and 4 bases from J, the gap between germline ends came to 15 bases. This chain's CDR3 is CATRGVEGTGELFF. As DNA, the CDR3 is TGTGCCACTAGAGGGGTTGAAGGCACCGGGGAGCTGTTTTTT.

The chain has TRBV5-1 and TRBJ2-1, with D possibly called TRBD1 or TRBD2 (5 bases each). Germline-derived CDR1 and CDR2 are SGHRS and YFSETQ. The CDR3 contains 15 residues. V gave up 0 bases and J gave up 2 bases, with 9 bases separating them. The chain's CDR3 is CASSLDEGPYNEQFF. DNA for the CDR3: TGCGCCAGCAGCTTGGATGAGGGGCCCTACAATGAGCAGTTCTTC.

Many counts were recorded for this clonotype. The genes are TRBV4-2 and TRBJ1-1; D call uncertain. Germline CDR1 LGHNA, CDR2 YNFKEQ. The CDR3 consists of 13 residues. V was pared by 7 bases and J by 7 bases, with 16 bases between. CDR3 sequence reads: CASTHQAANEAFF. For the CDR3, the DNA is TGTGCCAGCACTCACCAAGCAGCAAATGAAGCTTTCTTT.

The table lists this clonotype with a few counts. This rearrangement joins TRBV5-6 to TRBJ1-2; tentatively, D is TRBD1 (5 bases). Trimming removed 0 bases from V and 2 bases from J, with 17 bases in between. The CDR3 loop spans 17 amino acids. In germline, CDR1 is SGHDT, CDR2 YYEEEE. For the CDR3, the DNA is TGTGCCAGCAGCTTGGATTTGTGGCAGGGAAGAAACTATGGCTACACCTTC. It translates to CASSLDLWQGRNYGYTF.

This clonotype was seen a handful of times. The conserved closing phenylalanine or tryptophan is absent in this CDR3, likely reflecting a read error. It is unclear where the CDR3 begins or ends on the DNA, so no DNA is shown, and the CDR3 is as TCRdb lists it. This rearrangement joins TRBV18 to TRBJ2-5; TRBD1 is taken as the D call from the table, unchecked against the DNA. The CDR3 region is 12 residues in length, termini included. Germline V lookup: CDR1 KGHSH, CDR2 LQKENI. The CDR3 loop is CASSPGQGLPFL.

This clonotype was seen more than once but under ten times. This chain links TRBV4-1 with TRBJ1-2, with TRBD1 as a possible D gene (5 bases). Trimming cost V 0 bases and J 7 bases, with 12 bases left between them. The CDR3 loop spans 14 amino acids. Germline CDR1 reads MGHRA; CDR2 reads YSYEKL. The CDR3 sequence is CASSQDSGERGYTF. The CDR3 DNA reads as TGCGCCAGCAGCCAAGATTCGGGGGAGCGTGGCTACACCTTC.

Details on this clonotype: One junction end does not reproduce the germline sequence, and a read error may be involved. This chain connects TRBV9 to TRBJ2-5, with D unclear. The CDR3 runs to 13 residues. Per the germline V gene, CDR1 is SGDLS and CDR2 is YYNGEE. For the CDR3, the DNA is TGTGCCGGCAGCTCCTCTGGGTCGGAGACCCAGTACTTC. Its translation is CAGSSSGSETQYF.

This chain uses TRBV18 with TRBJ2-1; D perhaps matches TRBD2 (5 bases). Trimming shortened V by 4 bases and J by 8 bases, and 9 bases separated the two germline ends. This CDR3 region has 12 residues. The germline gives CDR1 KGHSH, CDR2 LQKENI. CDR3 DNA sequence: TGTGCCAGCTCACTACTAGAGTATGAGCAGTTCTTC. Residues: CASSLLEYEQFF.

V is TRBV30 and J is TRBJ2-5; D is possibly TRBD2 (5 bases). Germline V gene lookup returns CDR1 GTSNPN and CDR2 SVGIG (reference sequence). This CDR3 comprises 12 residues. The V and J ends lost 3 bases and 5 bases respectively, with 10 bases between them. In nucleotides, the CDR3 is TGTGCCTGGAGGGGGAGCGGTGAGACCCAGTACTTC. Translated, it gives CAWRGSGETQYF.

J is TRBJ2-1 and V is TRBV19; no clear D. V was clipped by 8 bases and J by 0 bases, with 8 bases between them. Germline lookup yields CDR1 LNHDA and CDR2 SQIVND (reference sequence). This CDR3 is 13 amino acids long. The CDR3 spells CASAGISYNEQFF. DNA of the CDR3: TGTGCCAGTGCCGGAATCTCCTACAATGAGCAGTTCTTC. The variable domain in full, completed from reference TRBV19 and TRBJ2-1, reads DGGITQSPKYLFRKEGQNVTLSCEQNLNHDAMYWYRQDPGQGLRLIYYSQIVNDFQKGDIAEGYSVSREKKESFPLTVTSAQKNPTAFYLCASAGISYNEQFFGPGTRLTVL.

The chain has TRBV2 and TRBJ1-2; no reliable D call. V lost 2 bases to trimming and J lost 4 bases, with 17 bases between them. CDR3 length: 16 residues. CDR1 and CDR2 from the germline V gene are SNHLY and FYNNEI. The CDR3 spells CASSEIVASLAYGYTF. The CDR3 DNA reads TGTGCCAGCAGTGAAATTGTGGCGTCCTTGGCCTATGGCTACACCTTC.

The J gene is TRBJ2-1, the V gene TRBV20-1; D uncertain. V was clipped by 0 bases and J by 9 bases, with 15 bases between them. The CDR3 runs 14 residues. Per the germline V gene, CDR1 is DFQATT and CDR2 is SNEGSKA (reference sequence). This chain's CDR3 is CSARDRIYLGEQFF. For the CDR3, the DNA is TGCAGTGCTAGAGATCGGATATACTTGGGTGAGCAGTTCTTC.

V gene TRBV24-1 combines with J gene TRBJ2-5; D perhaps matches TRBD1 (6 bases). With the DNA end fitting TRBJ2-1 better, the J assignment may be wrong. The V gene's germline CDR1 is KGHDR and CDR2 SFDVKD. This CDR3 has 14 residues. CDR3 in amino acids: CATSEDSFRNEQFF. CDR3 coding DNA: TGTGCCACCAGCGAGGACAGTTTTCGGAATGAGCAGTTCTTC.

This clonotype has only a few counts. The chain couples TRBV29-1 to TRBJ2-3; D may be TRBD2 (7 bases). The CDR3 is 13 residues long. V lost 3 bases, J lost 4 bases, and 11 bases lay in between. The germline V gene encodes CDR1 SQVTM and CDR2 ANQGSEA. The CDR3 sequence: CSVEDSGADTQYF. The DNA for the CDR3 is TGCAGCGTTGAGGACAGCGGGGCAGATACGCAGTATTTT.

The rearrangement joins TRBV7-9 to TRBJ1-2; 7 bases are a match to TRBD1. The germline V gene has CDR1 SEHNR and CDR2 FQNEAQ (reference sequence). The CDR3 extends over 14 amino acids. Trimming cost V 6 bases and J 6 bases; bases outside gene matches: 10. CDR3 residues: CASSHPDRVDGYTF. The DNA of the CDR3 is TGTGCCAGCAGTCACCCTGACAGGGTTGATGGCTACACCTTC.